A selection of T cell receptor beta chains follows, all from one sample in a study of T cells after posttransplantation cyclophosphamide. The table came from immunoSEQ multiplex PCR; TCRdb's copy has only in-frame clones and leaves some out. The sample includes around 30,000 clones, roughly 90% of them seen just once. Sequencing input: PBMCs. The receptors here all came from a woman between 40 and 55 years old with a blood cancer, CMV-positive, and with a related stem cell donor. The CDR3 runs from the conserved cysteine through the conserved F or W. Fields, in order: V gene, clone size, J gene, D gene, CDR3 protein, CDR3 DNA. The D gene is left open where the match is weak. Not all rows give a size; the values are once, few, many and, for expanded clones, a class.

>TRBV7-2|NA|TRBJ2-5|NA
CASSYPGALQETQYF
TGTGCCAGCAGCTACCCAGGGGCCCTCCAAGAGACCCAGTACTTC
>TRBV27|NA|TRBJ1-4|NA
CASSLGTGGNEKLFF
TGTGCCAGCAGTTTAGGCACAGGTGGTAATGAAAAACTGTTTTTT
>TRBV4-1|NA|TRBJ2-1|NA
CASSPPGVEQFF
TGCGCCAGCAGCCCCCCCGGGGTTGAGCAGTTCTTC
>TRBV7-2|NA|TRBJ1-6|NA
CASSLSSGSLHF
TGTGCCAGCAGCTTATCATCCGGGAGCCTCCACTTT
>TRBV11-3|NA|TRBJ1-6|TRBD1
CASSSRTGWNSPLHF
TGTGCCAGCAGCTCAAGGACAGGGTGGAATTCACCCCTCCACTTT
>TRBV27|NA|TRBJ2-7|TRBD1
CASSLSWDRRSYEQYF
TGTGCCAGCAGTTTAAGTTGGGACAGAAGATCCTACGAGCAGTACTTC
>TRBV12-5|NA|TRBJ2-7|TRBD1
CASGLPRDRSTYEQYF
TGTGCTAGTGGTTTGCCCCGGGACAGGTCTACCTACGAGCAGTACTTC
>TRBV10-2|NA|TRBJ2-7|TRBD1
CASSESTGRQGPYEQYF
TGCGCCAGCAGTGAGTCGACAGGGCGGCAGGGACCCTACGAGCAGTACTTC
>TRBV9|NA|TRBJ1-6|TRBD1
CASSVNRGNSPLHF
TGTGCCAGCAGCGTTAACAGGGGAAATTCACCCCTCCACTTT
>TRBV5-6|few|TRBJ1-6|TRBD1
CASSLGPGQGNSPLHF
TGTGCCAGCAGCTTGGGGCCGGGACAGGGGAATTCACCCCTCCACTTT
>TRBV5-5|NA|TRBJ2-7|TRBD1
CASSRDSNSYEQYF
TGTGCCAGCAGCCGGGACAGCAACTCCTACGAGCAGTACTTC
>TRBV29-1|NA|TRBJ2-2|TRBD1
CSVGPLTGTTGELFF
TGCAGCGTTGGCCCACTGACAGGGACCACCGGGGAGCTGTTTTTT
>TRBV7-9|once|TRBJ1-2|NA
CASSLVGLYGYTF
TGTGCCAGCAGCTTAGTCGGGTTGTATGGCTACACCTTC
>TRBV5-4|NA|TRBJ1-1|NA
CASGQKPTEAFF
TGTGCCAGCGGACAGAAGCCAACCGAAGCTTTCTTT
>TRBV6-5|NA|TRBJ1-4|NA
CASSYEGKGKLFF
TGTGCCAGCAGTTACGAGGGAAAGGGAAAACTGTTTTTT